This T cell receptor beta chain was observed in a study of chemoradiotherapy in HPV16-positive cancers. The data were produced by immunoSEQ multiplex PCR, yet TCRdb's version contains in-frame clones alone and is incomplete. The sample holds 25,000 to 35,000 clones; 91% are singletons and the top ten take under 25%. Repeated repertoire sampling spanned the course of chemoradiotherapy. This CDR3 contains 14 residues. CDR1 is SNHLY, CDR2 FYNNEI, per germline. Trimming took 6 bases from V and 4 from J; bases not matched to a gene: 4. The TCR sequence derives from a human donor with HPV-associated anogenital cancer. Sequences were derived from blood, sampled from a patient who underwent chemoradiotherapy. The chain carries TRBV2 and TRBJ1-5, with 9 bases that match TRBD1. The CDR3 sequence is CASRLDRGNQPQHF. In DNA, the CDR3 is TGTGCCAGCAGACTCGACAGGGGGAATCAGCCCCAGCATTTT.